This T cell receptor beta chain comes out of a study of tumor-infiltrating lymphocytes in primary liver carcinoma. Constant-region priming of roughly 0.45 ug total RNA yielded TCR beta cDNA. Library construction for TCR beta comprised three nested multiplex PCR rounds performed with slightly modified ARM-PCR. Running 10 cycles apiece, the first two PCR rounds relied on TRBV1-TRBV30 forward primers together with a C-beta reverse primer. One entry per CDR3 protein results from TCRdb running MiXCR on the multiplex PCR reads. The data hold approximately 190,000 distinct CDR3 sequences, with over 80% observed a single time. The CDR3 is made up of 15 amino acids. Germline CDR1 and CDR2: SGHNT and YYREEE (reference sequence). Co-extracted RNA and DNA came from around 20-30 mg of unsorted bulk tissue. Donors underwent surgery for histopathologically diagnosed primary liver carcinoma. Patients were treatment-naive with chronic HBV infection.

For this clonotype: An end of the junction does not agree with germline; a read error may underlie this.

This clonotype was sampled from a man aged 40-55 years with primary liver carcinoma and hepatitis B virus infection. The chain couples TRBV5-4 to TRBJ2-3, with D hard to call. Specimen: tumor tissue from primary liver carcinoma. The CDR3 sequence is CASISFVASTDTQYF. Written as DNA, the CDR3 is TGTGCCAGCATCTCCTTCGTAGCTTCCACAGATACGCAATATTTT.